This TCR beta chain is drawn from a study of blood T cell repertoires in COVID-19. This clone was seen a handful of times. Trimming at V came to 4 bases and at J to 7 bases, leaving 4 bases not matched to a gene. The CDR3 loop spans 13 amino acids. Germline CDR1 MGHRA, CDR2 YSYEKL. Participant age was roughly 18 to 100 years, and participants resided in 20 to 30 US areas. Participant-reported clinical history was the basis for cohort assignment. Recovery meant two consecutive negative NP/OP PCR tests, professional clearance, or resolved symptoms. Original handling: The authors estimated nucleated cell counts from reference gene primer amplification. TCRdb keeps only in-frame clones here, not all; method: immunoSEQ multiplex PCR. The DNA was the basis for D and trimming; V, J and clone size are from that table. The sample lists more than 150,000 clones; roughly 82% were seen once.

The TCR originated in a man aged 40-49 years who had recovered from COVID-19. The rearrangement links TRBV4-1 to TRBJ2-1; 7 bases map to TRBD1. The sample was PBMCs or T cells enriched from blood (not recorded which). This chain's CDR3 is CASSLKGANEQFF. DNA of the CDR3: TGCGCCAGCAGCCTAAAGGGGGCAAATGAGCAGTTCTTC.